This passage covers 3 T cell receptor beta chains from one sample sequenced in a study of technical replicates of blood from a handful of donors. TCRdb's copy holds only in-frame clones and misses some; the assay was immunoSEQ multiplex PCR. Here the sample spans 80,000 to 100,000 clones, around 90% being singletons. The sequencing sample was made of T cells isolated from PBMCs. These receptors were collected from a human donor in good health.

The chain employs TRBV6-1 and TRBJ2-7; TRBD1 matches at 8 bases. The CDR3 runs to 15 residues. V was clipped by 2 bases and J by 3 bases; unmatched bases: 6. Germline lookup yields CDR1 MNHNS and CDR2 SASEGT. The CDR3 reads CASSELDRVLYEQYF. CDR3 nucleotides: TGTGCCAGCAGTGAACTGGACAGGGTCCTCTACGAGCAGTACTTC.

The chain couples TRBV4-2 to TRBJ1-2; D is perhaps TRBD1 (5 bases). This CDR3 has 12 residues. Germline V gives CDR1 LGHNA, CDR2 YNFKEQ. Trimming left V 3 bases short and J 8 bases short, with 10 bases between. For the CDR3, the DNA is TGTGCCAGCAGCCATTGGGGGGACGGCTACACCTTC. Its protein is CASSHWGDGYTF.

The chain uses TRBV15 and TRBJ2-7, with 7 bases matching TRBD2. The ends lost 1 base at V and 0 bases at J; junction bases unmatched: 9. In germline, CDR1 is LNHNV, CDR2 YYDKDF (reference sequence). This CDR3 is built from 17 residues. The CDR3, as DNA: TGTGCCACCAGCAGAGGGCAGCGGGGAATATCCTCCTACGAGCAGTACTTC. Encoded protein: CATSRGQRGISSYEQYF.